This T cell receptor beta chain was identified during a study of CD8 T cells in ankylosing spondylitis. TCRdb reanalysed the 5' RACE reads using MiXCR and keeps one entry per CDR3 protein. This table holds about 64,000 distinct CDR3 sequences, around 6.4% found once. Sequencing input: synovial fluid, either unsorted or a sorted T cell fraction (not recorded which). The clonotype was recovered from a male donor with ankylosing spondylitis.

CDR3 protein: CASSLSGKLPGELFF. The CDR3 coding sequence is TGTGCCAGCAGCCTCAGCGGGAAATTGCCCGGGGAGCTGTTTTTT. This sequence joins TRBV28 and TRBJ2-2, with 7 bases that match TRBD2. The V and J ends lost 6 bases and 6 bases, in that order; junction bases with no gene match: 10. CDR3 length: 15 amino acids. Germline V CDR1 and CDR2: MDHEN, SYDVKM.